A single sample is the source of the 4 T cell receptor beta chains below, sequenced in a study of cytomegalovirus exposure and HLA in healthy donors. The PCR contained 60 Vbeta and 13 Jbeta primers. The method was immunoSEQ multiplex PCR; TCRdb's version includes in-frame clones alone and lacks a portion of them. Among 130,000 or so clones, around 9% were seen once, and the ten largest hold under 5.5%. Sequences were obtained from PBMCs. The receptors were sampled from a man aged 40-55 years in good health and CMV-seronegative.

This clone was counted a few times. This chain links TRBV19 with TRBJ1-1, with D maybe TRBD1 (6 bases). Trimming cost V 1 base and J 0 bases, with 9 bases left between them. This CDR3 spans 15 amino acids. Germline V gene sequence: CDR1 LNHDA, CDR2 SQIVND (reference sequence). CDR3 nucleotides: TGTGCCAGTAGTATAGCACAGGGAGTGAACACTGAAGCTTTCTTT. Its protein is CASSIAQGVNTEAFF.

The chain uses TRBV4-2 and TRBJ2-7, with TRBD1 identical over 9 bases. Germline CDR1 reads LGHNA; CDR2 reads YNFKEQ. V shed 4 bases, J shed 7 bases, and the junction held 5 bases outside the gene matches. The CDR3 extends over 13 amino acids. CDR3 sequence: CASSPQGAYEQYF. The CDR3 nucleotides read TGTGCCAGCAGCCCACAGGGGGCGTATGAGCAGTACTTC.

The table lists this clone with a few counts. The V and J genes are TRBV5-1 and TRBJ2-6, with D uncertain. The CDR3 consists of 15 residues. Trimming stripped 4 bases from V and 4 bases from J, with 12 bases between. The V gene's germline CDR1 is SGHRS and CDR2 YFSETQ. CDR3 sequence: CASSGLTPGANVLTF. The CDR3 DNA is TGCGCCAGCAGCGGGCTAACCCCCGGGGCCAACGTCCTGACTTTC.

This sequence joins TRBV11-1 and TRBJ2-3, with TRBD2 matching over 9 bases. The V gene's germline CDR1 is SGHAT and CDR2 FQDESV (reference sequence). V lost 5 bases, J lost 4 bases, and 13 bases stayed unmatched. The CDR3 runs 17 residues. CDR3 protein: CASSPMRGGGSADTQYF. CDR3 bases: TGTGCCAGCAGCCCCATGCGGGGGGGCGGTTCCGCAGATACGCAGTATTTT.